The clone carrying this T cell receptor (beta chain) was counted only a few times. Its matching antigen is unknown. The data stem from a study of regulatory T cells in long-lasting Graves disease. Study-wide results and caveats: Repertoires from persistent disease leaned toward TRBV28, TRBJ1-2 and TRBJ2-5.

Germline lookup yields CDR1 SGHTA and CDR2 FQGNSA. V lost 4 bases, J lost 2 bases, and 7 bases stayed unmatched. This CDR3 comprises 17 residues. As for time point: newly diagnosed GD, antithyroid drugs for less than 3 months. RNA isolated from PBMCs was used to make the TCR library. With iRepertoire HTBI primers and Arm-PCR of CDR3 regions, TCR beta libraries were built. Using its own MiXCR run on the multiplex PCR reads, TCRdb lists one record per CDR3 protein. In the table there are a few hundred thousand distinct CDR3 sequences, 16% of which are singletons. This sample also belongs to another study, concerning T cells in Graves' hyperthyroidism and ophthalmopathy.

The receptor was isolated from a man aged 35 to 55 with Graves disease. The chain employs TRBV7-2 and TRBJ2-3, with 12 bases identical to TRBD2. The sequencing here drew on peripheral blood mononuclear cells (PBMCs), taken at new diagnosis, from a patient treated with antithyroid drugs. The CDR3 region has the DNA TGTGCCAGCAGCTCTAGACTAGCGGGGGCGCTCACAGATACGCAGTATTTT. It encodes CASSSRLAGALTDTQYF.